The 21 T cell receptor beta chains reported below all come from one sample, sequenced in a study of T-cell memory formation after mild COVID-19. One entry per CDR3 protein results from TCRdb running MiXCR on the 5' RACE reads. The sample lists around 390,000 distinct CDR3 sequences; roughly 15% were seen once. Sequenced input: PBMCs or a T cell subset sorted from them (not recorded which). The receptors originated from a man in his late teens or twenties who had mild COVID-19 (a few samples of this study predate the infection). Cell type and time point are not known.

The chain couples TRBV7-2 to TRBJ2-3; the match to TRBD1 covers 7 bases. Germline CDR1 and CDR2: SGHTA and FQGNSA. Trimming cost V 11 bases and J 3 bases; bases outside gene matches: 11. This CDR3 is built from 14 residues. The CDR3 is CAAKGNRGTDTQYF. The CDR3, as DNA: TGTGCCGCAAAGGGGAACAGGGGAACAGATACGCAGTATTTT. Complete variable domain (other parts from reference TRBV7-2 and TRBJ2-3): GAGVSQSPSNKVTEKGKDVELRCDPISGHTALYWYRQSLGQGLEFLIYFQGNSAPDKSGLPSDRFSAERTGGSVSTLTIQRTQQEDSAVYLCAAKGNRGTDTQYFGPGTRLTVL.

The chain couples TRBV9 to TRBJ2-7, with D possibly TRBD1 on 7 matching bases. V gave up 4 bases and J gave up 7 bases, with 21 bases separating them. The length of the CDR3 is 15 residues. CDR1 and CDR2 (germline): SGDLS, YYNGEE. The CDR3 nucleotides are TGTGCCAGCAGCCCAGGGGGGACTCGGCCGAGGGAGCAGTACTTC. Its protein is CASSPGGTRPREQYF.

This clonotype was seen repeatedly, ten times or more. The chain links TRBV7-3 to TRBJ2-1, with 12 bases aligning to TRBD2. Germline CDR1 is SGHTA and CDR2 is FQGTGA. Losses at the gene ends were 5 bases for V and 7 bases for J; bases not matched to a gene: 9. The CDR3 extends over 16 amino acids. The CDR3 DNA sequence: TGTGCCAGCAGCGGATCTAGCGGGGGGGTGGAGAATGAGCAGTTCTTC. Amino acid sequence: CASSGSSGGVENEQFF.

This clonotype occurred a few times. This rearrangement joins TRBV6-5 to TRBJ1-1, with TRBD1 matching 7 bases. The germline V gene has CDR1 MNHEY and CDR2 SVGAGI. The trim removed 5 bases at V and 11 bases at J, leaving 5 bases unmatched. The CDR3 is 11 amino acids. The CDR3 loop reads CASSNPQGAFF. As DNA, the CDR3 is TGTGCCAGCAGTAACCCACAGGGGGCTTTCTTT.

The chain combines TRBV5-1 with TRBJ2-7; the D call may be TRBD1 or TRBD2 (6 bases each). Germline lookup yields CDR1 SGHRS and CDR2 YFSETQ. This CDR3 region has 14 residues. V was trimmed by 4 bases and J by 0 bases, leaving 11 bases between them. The CDR3 loop reads CASSHGGSSYEQYV. The CDR3 region has the DNA TGCGCCAGCAGCCACGGGGGCTCCTCCTACGAGCAGTACGTC.

This chain uses TRBV6-5 with TRBJ1-2; D is unclear. The germline V gene has CDR1 MNHEY and CDR2 SVGAGI. Trimming removed 6 bases at V and 7 bases at J, with 12 bases between. This CDR3 comprises 12 residues. The CDR3 loop is CASRSTAIGYTF. DNA for the CDR3: TGTGCCAGCAGGTCAACCGCCATTGGCTACACCTTC.

The genes are TRBV5-6 and TRBJ2-3; D is possibly TRBD1 (5 bases). The CDR3 runs to 17 residues. The germline gives CDR1 SGHDT, CDR2 YYEEEE. Deletions cut 0 bases from V and 9 bases from J, with 23 bases between. The CDR3 protein is CASSLGQGTRSVRTQYF. The CDR3 bases are TGTGCCAGCAGCTTGGGTCAGGGCACCCGCTCGGTTCGAACGCAGTATTTT. The complete variable domain, with remaining parts taken from reference TRBV5-6 and TRBJ2-3, reads DAGVTQSPTHLIKTRGQQVTLRCSPKSGHDTVSWYQQALGQGPQFIFQYYEEEERQRGNFPDRFSGHQFPNYSSELNVNALLLGDSALYLCASSLGQGTRSVRTQYFGPGTRLTVL.

CDR3 coding DNA: TGTGCCAGCAGCTGGGAAGGGGGACCCTACGAGCAGTACTTC. The encoded protein is CASSWEGGPYEQYF. This chain uses TRBV7-9 with TRBJ2-7, with D perhaps matching TRBD1 (6 bases). Germline CDR1 and CDR2: SEHNR and FQNEAQ (reference sequence). The ends were cut back, 4 bases at V and 2 bases at J, with 12 bases in the middle. This CDR3 is 14 amino acids long.

This clonotype has just a few counts. This rearrangement joins TRBV18 to TRBJ2-1, with D possibly TRBD1 on 5 matching bases. Germline-derived CDR1 and CDR2 are KGHSH and LQKENI. The CDR3 consists of 16 residues. V was trimmed by 0 bases and J by 2 bases, leaving 11 bases between them. CDR3 DNA: TGTGCCAGCTCACCACCTTCAGGGTCGGCCTACAATGAGCAGTTCTTC. Encoded protein: CASSPPSGSAYNEQFF.

The gene calls are TRBV4-1 and TRBJ1-6; 7 nucleotides align to TRBD1. Looked up from germline, CDR1 is MGHRA and CDR2 is YSYEKL. The V segment lost 5 bases and the J segment 7 bases; nucleotides outside the gene matches: 11. The CDR3 has 16 residues. This chain's CDR3 is CASSSHLGTANSPLHF. In nucleotides, the CDR3 is TGCGCCAGCAGCTCCCACCTCGGGACAGCCAATTCACCCCTCCACTTT.

Only a few counts were recorded for this clonotype. V is TRBV6-6 and J is TRBJ2-3; the match to TRBD2 covers 13 bases. V dropped 5 bases and J dropped 2; count of bases not matched to a gene: 4. Germline values: CDR1 MNHNY, CDR2 SVGAGI (reference sequence). The CDR3 spans 16 residues. Here the CDR3 reads CASSTGTSGDTDTQYF. CDR3 DNA: TGTGCCAGCAGTACCGGGACTAGCGGGGACACAGATACGCAGTATTTT.

This clonotype occurred a few times. The chain links TRBV6-1 to TRBJ2-5; TRBD1 aligns across 8 bases. This CDR3 has 15 amino acids. J lost 1 base, V lost 6 bases, and 7 bases had no gene match. In germline, CDR1 is MNHNS, CDR2 SASEGT. The CDR3 nucleotides read TGTGCCAGCAGACCCAGGGGGCTGGCCCAAGAGACCCAGTACTTC. Encoded protein: CASRPRGLAQETQYF.

This clonotype has a count of ten or more. The chain uses TRBV7-8 and TRBJ1-1; D unclear. CDR1 is SGHVS and CDR2 is FQNEAQ in the germline V gene. The germline V and J ends were trimmed by 3 bases and 0 bases, with 2 bases remaining between them. The CDR3 consists of 12 residues. This chain's CDR3 is CASSFMNTEAFF. The CDR3 DNA reads TGTGCCAGCAGCTTCATGAACACTGAAGCTTTCTTT.

This clonotype was observed a handful of times. V gene TRBV5-1 combines with J gene TRBJ2-7; 7 nucleotides match TRBD2. CDR1 and CDR2 (germline): SGHRS, YFSETQ. CDR3 length: 16 amino acids. J was trimmed by 0 bases and V by 4 bases; bases with no gene match: 10. CDR3 sequence (DNA): TGCGCCAGCAGCCCCCGCCGGGGAGGGAGCTCCTACGAGCAGTACTTC. Translation: CASSPRRGGSSYEQYF.

The CDR3 sequence: CASGAMRLPNTEAFF. The CDR3 DNA follows: TGTGCCAGCGGTGCTATGCGCTTACCAAACACTGAAGCTTTCTTT. V and J are TRBV2 and TRBJ1-1, with D uncertain. Trimming removed 8 bases at V and 2 bases at J, with 18 bases between. The CDR3 is made up of 15 amino acids. Looked up from germline, CDR1 is SNHLY and CDR2 is FYNNEI.

The rearrangement links TRBV7-3 to TRBJ2-3; 9 nucleotides align to TRBD2. The CDR3 is 14 residues long. CDR1 is SGHTA and CDR2 is FQGTGA in the germline V gene. With V trimmed by 5 bases and J by 4 bases, 4 bases remained unmatched. CDR3 DNA sequence: TGTGCCAGCAGCCGGACTAGCGAAGCAGATACGCAGTATTTT. Encoded protein: CASSRTSEADTQYF.

The chain carries TRBV20-1 and TRBJ1-6; D is undetermined. The CDR3 loop spans 15 amino acids. Germline CDR1 and CDR2: DFQATT and SNEGSKA (reference sequence). The V end lost 3 bases, the J end lost 4 bases, and 13 bases lay between the germline ends. The CDR3: CSASGPRYYNSPLHF. The CDR3 bases are TGCAGTGCTAGTGGGCCTAGATATTATAATTCACCCCTCCACTTT.

This clonotype has ten or more counts. The V gene is TRBV12-3 or TRBV12-4, the J gene TRBJ2-1, with TRBD2 matching 8 bases. The CDR3 contains 14 residues. J lost 6 bases, V lost 2 bases, and 3 bases had no gene match. CDR3: CASSLRGGGNEQFF. Here the CDR3 DNA reads TGTGCCAGCAGTTTACGGGGGGGCGGCAATGAGCAGTTCTTC.

This clonotype was observed a handful of times. This chain connects TRBV6-2 or TRBV6-3 to TRBJ2-7, with D perhaps matching TRBD2 (5 bases). Trimming removed 0 bases at V and 0 bases at J, with 12 bases between. CDR3 length equals 16 residues. CDR1 is MNHEY and CDR2 is SVGEGT in the germline V gene. This CDR3 is CASSYSRVAHSYEQYF. The CDR3 DNA is TGTGCCAGCAGTTACTCTCGGGTAGCGCACTCCTACGAGCAGTACTTC.

The gene calls are TRBV15 and TRBJ2-1; TRBD2 matches at 8 bases. The germline gives CDR1 LNHNV, CDR2 YYDKDF (reference sequence). The trim removed 1 base at V and 1 base at J, leaving 3 bases unmatched. The length of the CDR3 is 16 residues. The CDR3 DNA reads TGTGCCACCAGCAGAGGGACTAGCAGGTCCTACAATGAGCAGTTCTTC. Encoded protein: CATSRGTSRSYNEQFF.

This clonotype was seen ten or more times. A junction end diverges from the germline sequence, so it may reflect a read error. The gene calls are TRBV7-7 and TRBJ2-5; TRBD1 aligns across 10 bases. Germline loops: CDR1 SSHAT, CDR2 FNYEAQ (reference sequence). CDR3 length: 15 residues. The CDR3 DNA reads as TGTGCTAGCAGCCCCGGACAGGGGGGCCAAGAGACCCAGTACTTC. Residues: CASSPGQGGQETQYF.